This record covers a single T cell receptor beta chain. The antigen remains undetermined. This sample stems from a study of radiation and T cells in renal cell carcinoma. Study outcomes and limitations: Without pretreatment biopsies, baseline tumor clonotype presence was undetermined. Top tumor clonotypes rose in blood 2 weeks post-radiation, then contracted.

This sample's time point: blood 2 weeks post-SBRT. The treatment was: 15 Gy SBRT to primary tumor, nephrectomy 4 weeks later. After SBRT, blood was collected at 2 and 4 weeks, plus baseline. V was cut by 3 bases and J by 5 bases, with 5 bases left in between. Germline V gene sequence: CDR1 MDHEN, CDR2 SYDVKM. This CDR3 has 12 residues. Repertoires were generated with immunoSEQ multiplex PCR, while TCRdb's copy carries only in-frame clones and drops some. This sample has roughly 78,000 clones; 82% occur once, and the top ten carry nearly 6%. This receptor was identified in a man aged 60 to 69 with renal cell carcinoma. The chain couples TRBV28 to TRBJ1-3; D call uncertain. The sequencing used blood, collected from a patient whose treatment included radiotherapy and nephrectomy. The CDR3 DNA reads TGTGCCAGCAGTTTTGGCAGAAACACCATATATTTT. The encoded protein is CASSFGRNTIYF. Using reference TRBV28 and TRBJ1-3 for the parts outside the CDR3, the full variable domain is DVKVTQSSRYLVKRTGEKVFLECVQDMDHENMFWYRQDPGLGLRLIYFSYDVKMKEKGDIPEGYSVSREKKERFSLILESASTNQTSMYLCASSFGRNTIYFGEGSWLTVV.